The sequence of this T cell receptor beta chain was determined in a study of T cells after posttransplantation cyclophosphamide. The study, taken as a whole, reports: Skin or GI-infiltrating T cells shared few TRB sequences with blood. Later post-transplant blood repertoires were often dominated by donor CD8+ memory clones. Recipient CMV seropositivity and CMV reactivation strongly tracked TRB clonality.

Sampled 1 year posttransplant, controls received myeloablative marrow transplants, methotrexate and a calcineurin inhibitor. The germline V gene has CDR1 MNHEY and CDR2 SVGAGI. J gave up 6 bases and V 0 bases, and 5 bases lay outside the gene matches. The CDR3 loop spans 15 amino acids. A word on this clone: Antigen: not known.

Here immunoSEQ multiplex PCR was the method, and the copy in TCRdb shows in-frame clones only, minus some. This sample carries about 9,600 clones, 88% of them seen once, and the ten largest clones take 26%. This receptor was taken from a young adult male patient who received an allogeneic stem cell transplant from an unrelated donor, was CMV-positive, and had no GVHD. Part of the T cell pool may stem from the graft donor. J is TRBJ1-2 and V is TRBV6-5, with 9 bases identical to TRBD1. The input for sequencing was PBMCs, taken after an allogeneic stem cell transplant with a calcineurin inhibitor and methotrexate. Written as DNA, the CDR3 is TGTGCCAGCAGTTACTCTAGGGACAGGGTGAATGGCTACACCTTC. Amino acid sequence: CASSYSRDRVNGYTF.